The clone carrying this TCR beta chain was counted only a few times. The target antigen is unknown. Ahead of sequencing, the ViraFEST assay grew antigen-specific CD4+ T cells using viral peptide pools. The culture ran for roughly 10 days before CD4+ T cells were isolated. The person acquired a PCR-confirmed SARS-CoV-2 infection between March and December 2020. With V trimmed by 0 bases and J by 3 bases, 1 base remained unmatched. CDR1 is KGHSH and CDR2 is LQKENI in the germline V gene. The CDR3 sequence is 14 residues long. Some clones are missing from TCRdb's copy, which holds only in-frame ones; the method was immunoSEQ multiplex PCR. The sample carries roughly 23,000 clones, around 76% recorded once. This entry comes from a study of vaccination effects on CD4 cells after COVID-19.

The chain joins TRBV18 to TRBJ2-5; 7 nucleotides agree with TRBD1. The receptor's source is a human donor who had a prior SARS-CoV-2 infection. Specimen: CD4+ T cells from PBMCs cultured with SARS-CoV-2 spike peptides, collected before COVID-19 vaccination. Here the CDR3 DNA reads TGTGCCAGCTCACCACCGGGACAGAAAGAGACCCAGTACTTC. Its protein is CASSPPGQKETQYF.